This entry lists 7 T cell receptor beta chains sequenced from one sample in a study of shared clonotypes between healthy human individuals. Method: immunoSEQ multiplex PCR; TCRdb's copy keeps in-frame clones and lacks some. The repertoire holds roughly 1.5 million clones, with 95% to 99% as singletons. Specimen: naive CD4+ T cells sorted from blood. Subset in this sample: CD45RA+ positively selected. These receptors were taken from a man in his thirties or forties in good health.

The V gene is TRBV29-1, the J gene TRBJ2-1; D possibly corresponds to TRBD2 (6 bases). Germline CDR1 is SQVTM and CDR2 is ANQGSEA. The V end lost 4 bases, the J end lost 0 bases, and 19 bases lay between the germline ends. There are 17 residues in the CDR3. CDR3 in amino acids: CSVGGGSGRSSYNEQFF. For the CDR3, the DNA is TGCAGCGTTGGGGGAGGTAGCGGACGGAGCTCCTACAATGAGCAGTTCTTC.

This clone was detected only once. The V call is TRBV18, the J call TRBJ1-1, with D perhaps TRBD1 (6 bases). V was trimmed by 3 bases and J by 6 bases, leaving 14 bases between them. The CDR3 contains 14 residues. Germline loops: CDR1 KGHSH, CDR2 LQKENI. CDR3 nucleotide sequence: TGTGCCAGCTCACCCTTAACAGGGTTCGCTGAAGCTTTCTTT. This codes for CASSPLTGFAEAFF.

The gene calls are TRBV9 and TRBJ2-2; D is possibly TRBD2 (5 bases). CDR1 is SGDLS, CDR2 YYNGEE, per germline. The CDR3 has 16 residues. Trimming removed 0 bases from V and 10 bases from J, with 19 bases in between. In nucleotides, the CDR3 is TGTGCCAGCAGCGTAGACCCTAGAGGGCCTAACAAGGAGCTGTTTTTT. It yields the protein CASSVDPRGPNKELFF.

The CDR3 nucleotides are TGTGCCAGCAGTGAACCCTACGCATACAGTACCTCCTACGAGCAGTACTTC. This encodes CASSEPYAYSTSYEQYF. The chain uses TRBV6-1 and TRBJ2-7, with D unclear. Germline V gene sequence: CDR1 MNHNS, CDR2 SASEGT. The ends were cut back, 2 bases at V and 0 bases at J, with 17 bases in the middle. The CDR3 runs 17 residues.

V and J are TRBV25-1 and TRBJ2-1; no firm D call. Germline V gene lookup returns CDR1 MGHDK and CDR2 SYGVNS. V gave up 2 bases and J gave up 8 bases, with 4 bases separating them. The CDR3 is 11 amino acids. The CDR3 loop reads CASSERYEQFF. The CDR3 nucleotides are TGTGCCAGCAGTGAAAGGTATGAGCAGTTCTTC. The complete variable domain, with remaining parts taken from reference TRBV25-1 and TRBJ2-1, reads EADIYQTPRYLVIGTGKKITLECSQTMGHDKMYWYQQDPGMELHLIHYSYGVNSTEKGDLSSESTVSRIRTEHFPLTLESARPSHTSQYLCASSERYEQFFGPGTRLTVL.

The chain links TRBV5-1 to TRBJ2-2; 12 nucleotides align to TRBD1. Per the germline V gene, CDR1 is SGHRS and CDR2 is YFSETQ. There are 14 residues in the CDR3. Losses at the gene ends were 7 bases for V and 6 bases for J; bases not matched to a gene: 4. CDR3 sequence (DNA): TGCGCCAGCGGCGGGACAGGGGGCTCCGGGGAGCTGTTTTTT. It yields the protein CASGGTGGSGELFF.

A single count supports this clone. The chain has TRBV27 and TRBJ1-5; the match to TRBD1 covers 7 bases. This CDR3 is 16 amino acids long. J lost 5 bases, V lost 5 bases, and 12 bases had no gene match. Germline V lookup: CDR1 MNHEY, CDR2 SMNVEV (reference sequence). The DNA of the CDR3 is TGTGCCAGCAGTCCTACACTGGACAGGTACTATCAGCCCCAGCATTTT. This encodes CASSPTLDRYYQPQHF.